This TCR beta chain appears in the sequencing data of a study of Ad26.COV2.S vaccination and SARS-CoV-2 variants. Measured with immunoSEQ multiplex PCR; TCRdb has only the in-frame clones, and not every one. Found here are hundreds of thousands of clones, about 93% of them singletons; the top ten hold 9% to 15%. Study conclusions and caveats: Individuals receiving vaccine had higher spike-specific TCR breadth than placebo recipients did. The analyses of TCR breadth and depth may have understated the size of total T cell responses. Measurement of non-spike TCR breadth gave similar results in vaccine and placebo recipients.

Sample treatment: approximately 18 received Ad26.COV2.S at low or high dose, single or two shots; five or six received placebo; per-sample allocation not given. Day 63 following the first vaccine or placebo injection was when the samples were taken. Boston provided a donor who was an adult aged 18-55 years. To note about this clone: Its antigen is unknown.

V was clipped by 5 bases and J by 7 bases, with 15 bases between them. The CDR3 has 13 residues. Germline CDR1 SEHNR, CDR2 FQNEAQ (reference sequence). The sample in question was peripheral blood, obtained in a trial of Ad26.COV2.S vaccine versus placebo. This chain links TRBV7-9 with TRBJ2-7; D is uncertain. The origin of this receptor is a person aged 18-60 years who received the Ad26.COV2.S COVID-19 vaccine or a placebo. CDR3 amino acids: CASSPRGPEEQYF. The CDR3 nucleotides read TGTGCCAGCAGCCCCCGAGGTCCAGAGGAGCAGTACTTC.